A single sample gave rise to the 24 T cell receptor beta chains below, sequenced in a study of blood T cell repertoires in COVID-19. Here immunoSEQ multiplex PCR was the method, and the copy in TCRdb shows in-frame clones only, minus some. The repertoire has approximately 210,000 clones, 88% of them found once; the top ten carry 14% to 15%. Specimen: PBMCs or T cells enriched from blood (not recorded which). The receptors originated from a woman between 45 and 65 years old with acute COVID-19.

This rearrangement joins TRBV7-9 to TRBJ1-2, with D unclear. This CDR3 contains 14 residues. Per germline, CDR1 SEHNR and CDR2 FQNEAQ (reference sequence). Trimming took 1 base from V and 7 from J, leaving 13 bases between them. As DNA, the CDR3 is TGTGCCAGCAGCTTAGATCGAGTGTCCGGTGGCTACACCTTC. Its translation is CASSLDRVSGGYTF.

This clone came up once. At one end, the junction sequence differs from germline, possibly due to a read error. V usage is TRBV7-2 and J usage is TRBJ2-3, with TRBD2 matching 8 bases. CDR1 and CDR2 (germline): SGHTA, FQGNSA. The CDR3 covers 16 residues. The chain's CDR3 is CASTLHSGMGADTQYF. The CDR3 nucleotides are TGTGCCAGCACCTTACATAGCGGGATGGGGGCAGATACGCAGTATTTT. Variable domain in full (rest from reference TRBV7-2 and TRBJ2-3): GAGVSQSPSNKVTEKGKDVELRCDPISGHTALYWYRQSLGQGLEFLIYFQGNSAPDKSGLPSDRFSAERTGGSVSTLTIQRTQQEDSAVYLCASTLHSGMGADTQYFGPGTRLTVL.

The genes are TRBV11-1 and TRBJ2-1; 10 bases map to TRBD1. The CDR3 loop spans 15 amino acids. Trimming removed 6 bases from V and 8 bases from J; junction bases left unmatched: 10. Germline-derived CDR1 and CDR2 are SGHAT and FQDESV (reference sequence). The DNA of the CDR3 is TGTGCCAGCAGATACCTCGGGACAGGGGTGGATGAGCAGTTCTTC. As protein: CASRYLGTGVDEQFF.

This clone was counted a single time. This chain links TRBV24-1 with TRBJ2-3; TRBD1 might be the D (5 bases). Germline V lookup: CDR1 KGHDR, CDR2 SFDVKD. V was trimmed by 0 bases and J by 4 bases, leaving 19 bases between them. The CDR3 has 18 residues. Here the CDR3 reads CATSDLEAGFLSPDTQYF. CDR3 coding DNA: TGTGCCACCAGTGATTTGGAGGCAGGGTTCTTGTCTCCAGATACGCAGTATTTT.

The chain combines TRBV19 with TRBJ1-5; 7 positions match TRBD1. The CDR3 loop spans 15 amino acids. Germline V CDR1 and CDR2: LNHDA, SQIVND (reference sequence). V shed 9 bases and J 3 bases; nucleotides not matched to a gene: 11. CDR3 sequence reads: CASTRTGEANQPQHF. DNA of the CDR3: TGTGCCAGCACGCGCACAGGGGAGGCCAATCAGCCCCAGCATTTT. Drawing the rest from reference TRBV19 and TRBJ1-5, the complete variable domain is DGGITQSPKYLFRKEGQNVTLSCEQNLNHDAMYWYRQDPGQGLRLIYYSQIVNDFQKGDIAEGYSVSREKKESFPLTVTSAQKNPTAFYLCASTRTGEANQPQHFGDGTRLSIL.

J is TRBJ2-7 and V is TRBV29-1; 9 bases agree with TRBD1. Germline lookup yields CDR1 SQVTM and CDR2 ANQGSEA. CDR3 length: 14 residues. V dropped 4 bases and J dropped 5; count of bases not matched to a gene: 9. The DNA for the CDR3 is TGCAGCGTTGGCCGACAGGGGGTTTGGGACGAGCAGTACTTC. Protein product: CSVGRQGVWDEQYF.

The J gene is TRBJ1-1, the V gene TRBV10-3, with unresolved D. CDR3 length: 11 amino acids. Looked up from germline, CDR1 is ENHRY and CDR2 is SYGVKD. Trimming took 10 bases from V and 1 from J, leaving 7 bases between them. The DNA for the CDR3 is TGTGCCACCTCAGAGAACACTGAAGCTTTCTTT. It is translated as CATSENTEAFF.

The chain uses TRBV11-1 and TRBJ2-3, with 9 bases fitting TRBD2. Germline V gene data show CDR1 as SGHAT and CDR2 as FQDESV (reference sequence). V shed 5 bases, J shed 5 bases, and the junction held 11 bases outside the gene matches. CDR3 size: 16 residues. The CDR3 is CASSPTGLAVQDTQYF. CDR3 DNA sequence: TGTGCCAGCAGCCCCACGGGACTAGCCGTCCAAGATACGCAGTATTTT.

This rearrangement joins TRBV7-3 to TRBJ1-1; no reliable D call. Looked up from germline, CDR1 is SGHTA and CDR2 is FQGTGA. V was pared by 2 bases and J by 0 bases, with 4 bases between. The CDR3 has 13 residues. In DNA form, the CDR3 reads TGTGCCAGCAGCTTATTCGTGAACACTGAAGCTTTCTTT. Encoded protein: CASSLFVNTEAFF.

The chain uses TRBV19 and TRBJ1-4; D unresolved. CDR1 and CDR2 (germline): LNHDA, SQIVND (reference sequence). This CDR3 comprises 13 residues. V was trimmed by 3 bases and J by 2 bases, leaving 4 bases between them. The CDR3 protein is CASSIRTNEKLFF. The CDR3 DNA is TGTGCCAGTAGTATCAGGACTAATGAAAAACTGTTTTTT.

This clone was recorded once. The gene calls are TRBV15 and TRBJ2-6; 7 bases line up with TRBD1. J was trimmed by 0 bases and V by 3 bases; bases with no gene match: 11. CDR1 and CDR2 from the germline V gene are LNHNV and YYDKDF (reference sequence). This CDR3 spans 19 amino acids. CDR3 loop: CATSRDRTGPSSGANVLTF. The CDR3 DNA sequence: TGTGCCACCAGCAGGGACCGGACAGGTCCCAGCTCTGGGGCCAACGTCCTGACTTTC.

This rearrangement joins TRBV5-1 to TRBJ1-4, with D tentatively TRBD1 (5 bases). The CDR3 contains 15 residues. The V gene lost 5 bases and the J gene lost 2 bases, with 13 bases spanning the gap. Per germline, CDR1 SGHRS and CDR2 YFSETQ. The CDR3 here is CASRTAPGTNEKLFF. In DNA, the CDR3 is TGCGCCAGCAGGACAGCGCCCGGGACTAATGAAAAACTGTTTTTT.

This chain links TRBV19 with TRBJ2-1, with TRBD2 matching over 11 bases. The CDR3 contains 16 residues. V lost 6 bases and J lost 6; bases outside the gene matches: 10. Germline CDR1 LNHDA, CDR2 SQIVND (reference sequence). The CDR3 region is CASSLPGLAEINEQFF. CDR3 nucleotides: TGTGCCAGTAGCCTCCCGGGACTAGCGGAGATCAATGAGCAGTTCTTC.

V usage is TRBV5-5 and J usage is TRBJ1-4; 8 nucleotides match TRBD1. With V trimmed by 0 bases and J by 1 base, 2 bases remained unmatched. Germline V gives CDR1 SGHKS, CDR2 YYEKEE (reference sequence). This CDR3 has 16 residues. CDR3 in amino acids: CASSLDRGRTNEKLFF. CDR3 nucleotide sequence: TGTGCCAGCAGCTTGGACAGGGGGAGAACTAATGAAAAACTGTTTTTT.

About this clone itself: The sample has other DNA sequences that encode this CDR3 too. The chain is built from TRBV5-1 and TRBJ2-7; a weak D match, TRBD1 (6 bases). The length of the CDR3 is 13 residues. CDR1 is SGHRS and CDR2 is YFSETQ in the germline V gene. V was shortened by 4 bases and J by 2 bases, with 10 bases between the two germline ends. CDR3 sequence: CASSQQGTYEQYF. Written as DNA, the CDR3 is TGCGCCAGCAGCCAACAGGGTACCTACGAGCAGTACTTC.

The gene calls are TRBV6-5 and TRBJ1-3; weak D call: TRBD1 (5 bases). V was clipped by 0 bases and J by 2 bases, with 8 bases between them. The CDR3 is 15 residues long. CDR1 MNHEY and CDR2 SVGAGI come from the germline V gene. The CDR3 coding sequence is TGTGCCAGCAGTTACTCGGGGGGGACTGGAAACACCATATATTTT. It specifies CASSYSGGTGNTIYF.

V and J are TRBV5-1 and TRBJ2-3; TRBD2 matches at 13 bases. Trimming at V came to 4 bases and at J to 2 bases, leaving 4 bases not matched to a gene. The CDR3 covers 16 residues. Germline V lookup: CDR1 SGHRS, CDR2 YFSETQ. CDR3 in amino acids: CASSPTSGGNTDTQYF. Written as DNA, the CDR3 is TGCGCCAGCAGCCCGACTAGCGGGGGGAACACAGATACGCAGTATTTT. Drawing the rest from reference TRBV5-1 and TRBJ2-3, the complete variable domain is KAGVTQTPRYLIKTRGQQVTLSCSPISGHRSVSWYQQTPGQGLQFLFEYFSETQRNKGNFPGRFSGRQFSNSRSEMNVSTLELGDSALYLCASSPTSGGNTDTQYFGPGTRLTVL.

This rearrangement joins TRBV5-1 to TRBJ2-7; D might be TRBD1 (6 bases). The germline gives CDR1 SGHRS, CDR2 YFSETQ. The V gene lost 1 base and the J gene lost 5 bases, with 13 bases spanning the gap. The CDR3 covers 14 residues. Here the CDR3 reads CASSLFPGDHEQYF. The CDR3 DNA is TGCGCCAGCAGCTTGTTTCCAGGGGATCACGAGCAGTACTTC.

The chain combines TRBV7-2 with TRBJ2-2; D might be TRBD2 (6 bases). CDR3 size: 16 residues. CDR1 and CDR2 from the germline V gene are SGHTA and FQGNSA. Between the trimmed V and J ends, which lost 4 bases and 7 bases, there was a span of 19 bases. In DNA form, the CDR3 reads TGTGCCAGCAGCTCCCTAGGCCCCCCGCGGGGCGGGGAGCTGTTTTTT. This encodes CASSSLGPPRGGELFF.

The rearrangement links TRBV30 to TRBJ2-7, with 7 bases aligning to TRBD2. Looked up from germline, CDR1 is GTSNPN and CDR2 is SVGIG (reference sequence). J gave up 4 bases and V 6 bases, and 6 bases lay outside the gene matches. This CDR3 spans 12 amino acids. The CDR3 spells CACTSSGYEQYF. CDR3 in DNA: TGTGCCTGCACATCTAGCGGATACGAGCAGTACTTC.

There are many counts of this clone. Additional DNA sequences in this sample encode the identical CDR3. This chain joins TRBV7-9 and TRBJ1-5; TRBD1 agrees at 8 bases. The junction had 8 bases not matched to a gene; V was cut back by 4 bases and J by 6 bases. Per germline, CDR1 SEHNR and CDR2 FQNEAQ (reference sequence). This CDR3 has 15 amino acids. The CDR3 here is CASSSTGAGSQPQHF. The CDR3 DNA is TGTGCCAGCAGCTCGACAGGGGCTGGGAGTCAGCCCCAGCATTTT.

This sequence joins TRBV18 and TRBJ2-1; TRBD2 agrees at 9 bases. The V gene's germline CDR1 is KGHSH and CDR2 LQKENI. With 6 bases clipped from V and 5 bases from J, the junction kept 8 bases outside the gene matches. CDR3 length: 15 residues. The chain's CDR3 is CASSRRASGNNEQFF. The CDR3 DNA follows: TGTGCCAGCTCCCGACGGGCTAGCGGGAACAATGAGCAGTTCTTC.

The rearrangement joins TRBV2 to TRBJ2-1; TRBD1 matches 8 bases. V lost 4 bases, J lost 8 bases, and 16 bases stayed unmatched. The CDR3 runs 17 residues. CDR1 is SNHLY and CDR2 is FYNNEI in the germline V gene. The CDR3 coding sequence is TGTGCCAGCAGTGGAAGTGGCCGGGACAGGATGGGTGATGAGCAGTTCTTC. Encoded protein: CASSGSGRDRMGDEQFF. The full variable domain, rest sourced from reference TRBV2 and TRBJ2-1, is EPEVTQTPSHQVTQMGQEVILRCVPISNHLYFYWYRQILGQKVEFLVSFYNNEISEKSEIFDDQFSVERPDGSNFTLKIRSTKLEDSAMYFCASSGSGRDRMGDEQFFGPGTRLTVL.

V is TRBV7-9 and J is TRBJ2-3, with D uncertain. The CDR3 covers 11 residues. Germline CDR1 SEHNR, CDR2 FQNEAQ (reference sequence). Trimming took 8 bases from V and 0 from J, leaving 3 bases between them. In DNA form, the CDR3 reads TGTGCCAGCGCGAGCACAGATACGCAGTATTTT. This translates into CASASTDTQYF.